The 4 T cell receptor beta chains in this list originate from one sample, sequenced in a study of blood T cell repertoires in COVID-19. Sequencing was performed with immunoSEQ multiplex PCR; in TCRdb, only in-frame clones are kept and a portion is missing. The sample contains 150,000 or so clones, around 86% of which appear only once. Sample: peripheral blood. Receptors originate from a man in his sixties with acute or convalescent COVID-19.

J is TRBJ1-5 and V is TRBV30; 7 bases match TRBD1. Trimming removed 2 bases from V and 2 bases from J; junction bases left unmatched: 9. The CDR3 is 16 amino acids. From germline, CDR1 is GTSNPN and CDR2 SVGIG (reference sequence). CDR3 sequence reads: CAWSSSGGRGNQPQHF. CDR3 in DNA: TGTGCCTGGAGTAGCTCAGGGGGACGCGGCAATCAGCCCCAGCATTTT.

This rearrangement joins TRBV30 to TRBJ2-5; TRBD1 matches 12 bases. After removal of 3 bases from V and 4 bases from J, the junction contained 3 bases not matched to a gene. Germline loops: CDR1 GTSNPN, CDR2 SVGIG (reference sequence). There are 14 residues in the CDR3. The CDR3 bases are TGTGCCTGGAGAGGGACAGGGGGCAGAGAGACCCAGTACTTC. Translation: CAWRGTGGRETQYF.

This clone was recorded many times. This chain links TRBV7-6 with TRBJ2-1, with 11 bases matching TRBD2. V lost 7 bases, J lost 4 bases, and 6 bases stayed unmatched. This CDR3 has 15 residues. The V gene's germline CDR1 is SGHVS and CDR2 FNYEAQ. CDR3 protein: CASTSTSGEYNEQFF. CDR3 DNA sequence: TGTGCCAGCACCTCGACTAGCGGGGAATACAATGAGCAGTTCTTC.

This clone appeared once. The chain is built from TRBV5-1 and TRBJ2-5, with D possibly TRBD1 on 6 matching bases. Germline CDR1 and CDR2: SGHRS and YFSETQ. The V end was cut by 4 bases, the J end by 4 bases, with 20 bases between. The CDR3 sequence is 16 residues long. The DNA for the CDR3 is TGCGCCAGCAGCCCCGGACAGTCCGTAGGCGGAGAGACCCAGTACTTC. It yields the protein CASSPGQSVGGETQYF.